The rows below give T cell receptor beta chains drawn from one sample of a study of cytomegalovirus exposure and HLA in healthy donors. Sequencing used immunoSEQ multiplex PCR; TCRdb keeps in-frame clones, though not all of them. The data hold 170,000 or so clones, with approximately 80% observed a single time. The sample was PBMCs. Receptor source: a woman aged 25 to 39 in good health and CMV-seronegative. The CDR3 runs from the conserved cysteine through the conserved F or W. A D gene is named only where the DNA matches it firmly. For some rows the clone size is stated as once, few or many, or as a class when expanded; others skip it.

d_gene,j_gene,abundance,v_gene,CDR3nt,CDR3aa
NA,TRBJ1-5,NA,TRBV6-5,TGTGCCAGCAGCCCCTCCGGTAGCAATCAGCCCCAGCATTTT,CASSPSGSNQPQHF
TRBD1,TRBJ1-2,NA,TRBV4-1,TGCGCCAGCAGCCAAGATCCCGGGACAGTCTATGGCTACACCTTC,CASSQDPGTVYGYTF
NA,TRBJ1-1,NA,TRBV28,TGTGCCAGCAGTTTCAGGGAAAAAGCTTTCTTT,CASSFREKAFF
TRBD2,TRBJ2-5,NA,TRBV2,TGTGCCAGCAGTGGGAAACTAGCGGGTGCGGAGACCCAGTACTTC,CASSGKLAGAETQYF
NA,TRBJ2-5,few,TRBV5-1,TGCGCCAGCAGCTTATACGGGACTTCTCAAGAGACCCAGTACTTC,CASSLYGTSQETQYF
NA,TRBJ1-1,NA,TRBV21-1,TGTGCCAGCAGCAAAGCGCCTCGGGTTCCGGACAGGGGGACTTTTTCCGACACTGAAGCTTTCTTT,CASSKAPRVPDRGTFSDTEAFF
TRBD1,TRBJ2-7,NA,TRBV5-1,TGCGCCAGCAGTACCACCCTAGACAGGGGGCAATCTTACGAGCAGTACTTC,CASSTTLDRGQSYEQYF
NA,TRBJ1-6,NA,TRBV28,TGTGCCAGCAGTTTAAACAGGGTTCGTTCACCCCTCCACTTT,CASSLNRVRSPLHF
TRBD1,TRBJ2-3,once,TRBV28,TGTGCCAGCAGTTTATTGGGACAGGGCACAGATACGCAGTATTTT,CASSLLGQGTDTQYF
NA,TRBJ2-5,NA,TRBV19,TGTGCCAGTAGTTCGGGCGGGGGCACTCGAGAGACCCAGTACTTC,CASSSGGGTRETQYF
NA,TRBJ2-2,once,TRBV9,TGTGCCAGCAGCCCGGGTCGGGCGAACACCGGGGAGCTGTTTTTT,CASSPGRANTGELFF
NA,TRBJ2-7,NA,TRBV9,TGTGCCAGCAGCGTAGCCCCGCGAGGGAGCGGGTTCTCCTACGAGCAGTACTTC,CASSVAPRGSGFSYEQYF
TRBD2,TRBJ2-1,NA,TRBV28,TGTGCCAGCAGTCCGAGAGTATCTAGCGGGATAAATGAGCAGTTCTTC,CASSPRVSSGINEQFF
NA,TRBJ1-1,NA,TRBV5-4,TGTGCCAGCAGCTTTCAGGGGAGGGGGTTCGGCACTGAAGCTTTCTTT,CASSFQGRGFGTEAFF
NA,TRBJ2-1,NA,TRBV5-1,TGCGCCAGCAGCTTGGGACGGGTTGACTACAATGAGCAGTTCTTC,CASSLGRVDYNEQFF
TRBD1,TRBJ2-7,NA,TRBV9,TGTGCCAGCAGCGTAGCAGGACAGGGTTACGAGCAGTACTTC,CASSVAGQGYEQYF
NA,TRBJ2-7,NA,TRBV5-1,TGCGCCAGCAGCTTGGCGGAGGCAACCCCCTACGAGCAGTACTTC,CASSLAEATPYEQYF
NA,TRBJ1-5,NA,TRBV7-2,TGTGCCAGCAGCTTAGGCGACAGTAGCAATCAGCCCCAGCATTTT,CASSLGDSSNQPQHF
TRBD1,TRBJ1-1,NA,TRBV28,TGTGCCAGCAGTTTACAGGGGGCAAACACTGAAGCTTTCTTT,CASSLQGANTEAFF
NA,TRBJ1-4,few,TRBV7-9,TGTGCCAGCAGCTTAGGACAGGTTAATGAAAAACTGTTTTTT,CASSLGQVNEKLFF
TRBD1,TRBJ1-4,NA,TRBV7-9,TGTTCCAGCAGCTTTATGTCCGGGACAGGGAATGAAAAACTGTTTTTT,CSSSFMSGTGNEKLFF
NA,TRBJ1-2,NA,TRBV6-5,TGTGCCAGCAGTTACGTGGGCCAGGGTAATGGCTACACCTTC,CASSYVGQGNGYTF
NA,TRBJ1-3,NA,TRBV6-6,TGTGCCAGCACAGCTACAGGGCGCGGCTCTGGAAACACCATATATTTT,CASTATGRGSGNTIYF
TRBD1,TRBJ1-3,NA,TRBV25-1,TGTGCCAGCAGTAAGACAGGGTCTGGAAACACCATATATTTT,CASSKTGSGNTIYF
NA,TRBJ2-5,NA,TRBV5-1,TGCGCCAGCAGCTTGGATAAGCCGGAACGGGGGACCCAGTACTTC,CASSLDKPERGTQYF
NA,TRBJ2-5,NA,TRBV9,TGTGCCAGCAGCACCCGGGGGGCCGGGGAGACCCAGTACTTC,CASSTRGAGETQYF